Included here is one T cell receptor beta chain sequence, with context. The study drew its donors from healthy HIV-negative adults without recent acute infections or vaccinations. The data belong to a study of shared clonotypes between healthy human individuals. Study in general: Donors had three CD4 naive, three CD4 memory, two CD8 naive and one CD8 memory plate apiece.

Some clones are missing from TCRdb's copy, which holds only in-frame ones; the method was immunoSEQ multiplex PCR. This table has hundreds of thousands of clones, around 73% appearing once. Source material: memory CD4+ T cells sorted from blood. As for subset: CD45RA-negative fraction. This sequence was found in a woman in her 30s in good health.

The CDR3 DNA reads TGTGCCAGCAGTTCCCGAAGTAGCGGGAGATACGAGCAGTACTTC. Its translation: CASSSRSSGRYEQYF. The genes are TRBV28 and TRBJ2-7; 9 positions agree with TRBD2. V trimming: 4 bases; J trimming: 4 bases; junction bases outside the gene matches: 8. Germline CDR1 and CDR2: MDHEN and SYDVKM. The CDR3 loop spans 15 amino acids.